Shown below are 29 T cell receptor beta chains from a single sample sequenced in a study of blood T cell repertoires in COVID-19. Repertoires were generated with immunoSEQ multiplex PCR, while TCRdb's copy carries only in-frame clones and drops some. This table has under 200,000 clones, around 87% appearing once. Sequencing was done on a sample of peripheral blood. The receptor source for this set is a woman older than 75 in a cohort sampled during active or convalescent COVID-19.

The rearrangement links TRBV9 to TRBJ2-7; possibly TRBD1 for D (5 bases). From germline, CDR1 is SGDLS and CDR2 YYNGEE. Trimming shortened V by 0 bases and J by 7 bases, and 17 bases separated the two germline ends. CDR3 length: 15 amino acids. The CDR3 reads CASSVEGQVSGEQYF. In DNA, the CDR3 is TGTGCCAGCAGCGTAGAGGGGCAGGTATCCGGGGAGCAGTACTTC.

This sequence joins TRBV12-3 or TRBV12-4 and TRBJ1-2; D is unresolved. Trimming left V 3 bases short and J 10 bases short, with 15 bases between. The CDR3 extends over 13 amino acids. DNA of the CDR3: TGTGCCAGCAGTTTCAACCTGGGAGGACTCTACACCTTC. Amino acid sequence: CASSFNLGGLYTF.

The J gene is TRBJ1-2, the V gene TRBV7-9; no clear D. This CDR3 is built from 13 residues. The germline V and J ends were trimmed by 1 base and 4 bases, with 7 bases remaining between them. Germline V lookup: CDR1 SEHNR, CDR2 FQNEAQ (reference sequence). The CDR3 sequence: CASSLDPFYGYTF. CDR3 DNA sequence: TGTGCCAGCAGCTTAGATCCGTTCTATGGCTACACCTTC.

The genes are TRBV27 and TRBJ2-1; TRBD2 aligns across 9 bases. The CDR3 runs 15 residues. J was trimmed by 8 bases and V by 7 bases; bases with no gene match: 12. CDR1 is MNHEY and CDR2 is SMNVEV in the germline V gene (reference sequence). The CDR3 DNA is TGTGCCAGCAAAGTCTTAGCGGGAGAAGTTGATGAGCAGTTCTTC. Translation gives CASKVLAGEVDEQFF.

J is TRBJ1-1 and V is TRBV29-1; 7 bases are a match to TRBD1. Germline lookup yields CDR1 SQVTM and CDR2 ANQGSEA. The CDR3 spans 12 residues. The V gene end was trimmed by 2 bases and the J gene end by 10 bases; junction bases not matched to a gene: 7. The CDR3: CSVEPDRDGAFF. The CDR3 DNA is TGCAGCGTTGAACCAGACAGGGACGGAGCTTTCTTT. Variable domain in full (rest from reference TRBV29-1 and TRBJ1-1): SAVISQKPSRDICQRGTSLTIQCQVDSQVTMMFWYRQQPGQSLTLIATANQGSEATYESGFVIDKFPISRPNLTFSTLTVSNMSPEDSSIYLCSVEPDRDGAFFGQGTRLTVV.

This sequence joins TRBV6-6 and TRBJ1-5; the D gene is possibly TRBD1 (5 bases). Deletions cut 7 bases from V and 4 bases from J, with 14 bases between. This CDR3 has 14 residues. Germline V lookup: CDR1 MNHNY, CDR2 SVGAGI (reference sequence). Written as DNA, the CDR3 is TGTGCCAGCAATGCAGGGATAGGAAATCAGCCCCAGCATTTT. Translated, it gives CASNAGIGNQPQHF.

This chain connects TRBV19 to TRBJ2-1, with D possibly TRBD2 on 6 matching bases. The CDR3 sequence is 16 residues long. V dropped 7 bases and J dropped 4 bases, with 20 bases sitting between them. Germline CDR1 LNHDA, CDR2 SQIVND (reference sequence). The CDR3 DNA follows: TGTGCCAGTACAGGTAGTTGGGCTAGCGCGTACAATGAGCAGTTCTTC. Translating gives CASTGSWASAYNEQFF.

V gene TRBV27 combines with J gene TRBJ2-5; 8 bases fit TRBD1. The CDR3 has 14 residues. V trimming: 4 bases; J trimming: 4 bases; junction bases outside the gene matches: 5. Germline V CDR1 and CDR2: MNHEY, SMNVEV (reference sequence). CDR3 loop: CASSWNRGAETQYF. Here the CDR3 DNA reads TGTGCCAGCAGTTGGAACAGGGGGGCAGAGACCCAGTACTTC.

The chain recombines TRBV5-4 with TRBJ2-2, with D perhaps TRBD1 (5 bases). The CDR3 has 15 residues. Germline V gene data show CDR1 as SGHNT and CDR2 as YYREEE (reference sequence). Trimming shortened V by 2 bases and J by 2 bases, and 10 bases separated the two germline ends. The CDR3 bases are TGTGCCAGCAGCTTAGTAGGGGTTAACACCGGGGAGCTGTTTTTT. Its translation: CASSLVGVNTGELFF. Full variable domain (outside the CDR3, taken from reference TRBV5-4 and TRBJ2-2): ETGVTQSPTHLIKTRGQQVTLRCSSQSGHNTVSWYQQALGQGPQFIFQYYREEENGRGNFPPRFSGLQFPNYSSELNVNALELDDSALYLCASSLVGVNTGELFFGEGSRLTVL.

The rearrangement joins TRBV7-9 to TRBJ1-2, with D perhaps matching TRBD1 (5 bases). The germline gives CDR1 SEHNR, CDR2 FQNEAQ (reference sequence). V was clipped by 5 bases and J by 4 bases, with 17 bases between them. This CDR3 contains 15 residues. The CDR3 sequence: CASSPRGGAPYGYTF. Here the CDR3 DNA reads TGTGCCAGCAGCCCTCGGGGAGGGGCACCCTATGGCTACACCTTC.

This clone came up once. The chain carries TRBV18 and TRBJ2-1, with 13 bases fitting TRBD2. The CDR3 contains 16 residues. Unmatched junction bases numbered 6, after V lost 2 bases and J lost 8 bases. Per germline, CDR1 KGHSH and CDR2 LQKENI. The CDR3: CASSPGTSGIVDEQFF. The DNA for the CDR3 is TGTGCCAGCTCACCAGGGACTAGCGGGATCGTGGATGAGCAGTTCTTC.

The genes are TRBV3-1 (or the pseudogene TRBV3-2) and TRBJ1-1; D uncertain. The CDR3 is 14 amino acids. The V end was cut by 0 bases, the J end by 5 bases, with 10 bases between. Germline loops: CDR1 LGHDT, CDR2 YNNKEL (reference sequence). The CDR3 reads CASSQDTGSTEAFF. The CDR3 coding sequence is TGTGCCAGCAGCCAAGATACCGGGAGTACTGAAGCTTTCTTT.

This clone was seen a single time. This chain joins TRBV9 and TRBJ2-7, with TRBD2 matching 11 bases. V lost 2 bases to trimming and J lost 3 bases; unmatched junction nucleotides: 4. The CDR3 length is 15 residues. Per germline, CDR1 SGDLS and CDR2 YYNGEE. This CDR3 is CASSVGGLAGYEQYF. The CDR3, as DNA: TGTGCCAGCAGCGTCGGAGGACTAGCGGGCTACGAGCAGTACTTC.

J is TRBJ1-2 and V is TRBV7-6, with TRBD1 matching over 9 bases. V was clipped by 1 base and J by 4 bases; unmatched bases: 1. The CDR3 runs to 14 residues. Per germline, CDR1 SGHVS and CDR2 FNYEAQ. The CDR3 loop reads CASSLGDRVYGYTF. The CDR3 DNA follows: TGTGCCAGCAGCTTAGGGGACAGGGTCTATGGCTACACCTTC.

V and J are TRBV2 and TRBJ1-2, with 7 bases fitting TRBD1. The CDR3 loop spans 14 amino acids. J gave up 3 bases and V 7 bases, and 8 bases lay outside the gene matches. Germline-derived CDR1 and CDR2 are SNHLY and FYNNEI. The CDR3, as DNA: TGTGCCAGCACCAGGGACAGAGACGACTATGGCTACACCTTC. This codes for CASTRDRDDYGYTF.

The chain recombines TRBV6-4 with TRBJ1-5; D unclear. Germline CDR1 and CDR2: MRHNA and SNTAGT. The CDR3 length is 13 residues. The V end lost 2 bases, the J end lost 9 bases, and 11 bases lay between the germline ends. CDR3 in DNA: TGTGCCAGCAGTGACGCCCCGGAGGGGCCCCAGCATTTT. Amino acid sequence: CASSDAPEGPQHF.

This clone was detected only a few times. The chain is built from TRBV7-9 and TRBJ2-7; TRBD2 matches 8 bases. J lost 1 base, V lost 4 bases, and 12 bases had no gene match. The CDR3 has 17 amino acids. Germline loops: CDR1 SEHNR, CDR2 FQNEAQ (reference sequence). CDR3 sequence reads: CASSYDPGLGSSYEQYF. The CDR3 DNA follows: TGTGCCAGCAGCTATGACCCGGGACTAGGTTCTTCCTACGAGCAGTACTTC.

The chain combines TRBV28 with TRBJ2-3, with D perhaps matching TRBD1 (5 bases). The CDR3 consists of 12 residues. The germline V gene has CDR1 MDHEN and CDR2 SYDVKM. V shed 7 bases and J shed 6 bases, with 11 bases lying between them. CDR3 residues: CASKQAPDTQYF. The CDR3 DNA follows: TGTGCCAGCAAACAGGCCCCGGATACGCAGTATTTT.

This chain links TRBV5-4 with TRBJ2-7, with D uncertain. Trimming cost V 4 bases and J 2 bases, with 13 bases left between them. Germline V gene sequence: CDR1 SGHNT, CDR2 YYREEE (reference sequence). The CDR3 extends over 14 amino acids. CDR3 protein: CASSRDLGTYEQYV. Written as DNA, the CDR3 is TGTGCCAGCAGCCGTGACCTAGGTACCTACGAGCAGTACGTC.

The chain has TRBV29-1 and TRBJ1-1, with 11 nucleotides matching TRBD1. V lost 5 bases and J lost 2; bases outside the gene matches: 7. This CDR3 has 15 amino acids. Germline CDR1 SQVTM, CDR2 ANQGSEA. The CDR3 DNA sequence: TGCAGCGTTAAAACCGGGACAGGGGGAAACACTGAAGCTTTCTTT. Protein: CSVKTGTGGNTEAFF.

Written as DNA, the CDR3 is TGTGCCAGCAGCTTCGCTCCCAGGACTGAAGCTTTCTTT. Residues: CASSFAPRTEAFF. The V call is TRBV11-3, the J call TRBJ1-1; D gene unclear. This CDR3 is built from 13 residues. Germline V gene data show CDR1 as SGHNT and CDR2 as YENEEA. The ends were cut back, 3 bases at V and 5 bases at J, with 10 bases in the middle. The complete variable domain, with remaining parts taken from reference TRBV11-3 and TRBJ1-1, reads EAGVVQSPRYKIIEKKQPVAFWCNPISGHNTLYWYLQNLGQGPELLIRYENEEAVDDSQLPKDRFSAERLKGVDSTLKIQPAELGDSAVYLCASSFAPRTEAFFGQGTRLTVV.

The rearrangement uses TRBV5-1 and TRBJ1-2; possibly TRBD1 for D (6 bases). Trimming shortened V by 4 bases and J by 4 bases, and 8 bases separated the two germline ends. CDR1 SGHRS and CDR2 YFSETQ come from the germline V gene. This CDR3 is built from 12 residues. DNA of the CDR3: TGCGCCAGCAGCATACAGGGCTATGGCTACACCTTC. Its protein product is CASSIQGYGYTF.

V usage is TRBV10-3 and J usage is TRBJ1-1; 10 bases map to TRBD1. The CDR3 has 16 residues. CDR1 is ENHRY and CDR2 is SYGVKD in the germline V gene. The V segment lost 6 bases and the J segment 3 bases; nucleotides outside the gene matches: 10. The CDR3 DNA reads TGTGCCATCAGGCGGGACAGGGGCAGGGGGGACACTGAAGCTTTCTTT. It is translated as CAIRRDRGRGDTEAFF.

V usage is TRBV3-1 (or the pseudogene TRBV3-2) and J usage is TRBJ2-4; tentative D call: TRBD1 (6 bases). The CDR3 sequence is 14 residues long. Per germline, CDR1 LGHDT and CDR2 YNNKEL (reference sequence). V lost 1 base and J 11 bases, leaving 15 bases between the germline ends. CDR3 DNA: TGTGCCAGCAGCCAAGCTGACAGGCCAACCGTTCAGTACTTC. Protein: CASSQADRPTVQYF.

The chain links TRBV6-1 to TRBJ2-7; D is undetermined. Germline values: CDR1 MNHNS, CDR2 SASEGT. This CDR3 is built from 15 residues. V was trimmed by 1 base and J by 1 base, leaving 11 bases between them. The CDR3 region is CASSEGVAVSYEQYV. CDR3 DNA: TGTGCCAGCAGTGAAGGCGTGGCGGTATCCTACGAGCAGTACGTC.

The chain links TRBV6-1 to TRBJ2-3; no firm D call. The V end was cut by 2 bases, the J end by 0 bases, with 6 bases between. Looked up from germline, CDR1 is MNHNS and CDR2 is SASEGT. This CDR3 has 14 amino acids. In DNA, the CDR3 is TGTGCCAGCAGTGAATTGGAGAGCACAGATACGCAGTATTTT. Its protein is CASSELESTDTQYF.

This chain links TRBV29-1 with TRBJ1-2; the D gene is possibly TRBD1 (5 bases). The CDR3 has 12 residues. With 8 bases removed from V and 7 bases from J, the gap between germline ends came to 17 bases. CDR1 SQVTM and CDR2 ANQGSEA come from the germline V gene. The CDR3 sequence: CSLIQVWGGYTF. CDR3 DNA sequence: TGCAGCTTGATACAGGTTTGGGGTGGCTACACCTTC.

J is TRBJ1-3 and V is TRBV5-5; TRBD1 might be the D (5 bases). Trimming removed 4 bases from V and 2 bases from J, with 28 bases in between. The CDR3 spans 20 residues. Germline assignment: CDR1 SGHKS and CDR2 YYEKEE (reference sequence). As DNA, the CDR3 is TGTGCCAGCAGCCTTAAACCAGGGTTAAAGAGCGAAGAAACTGGAAACACCATATATTTT. Its protein product is CASSLKPGLKSEETGNTIYF.

CDR3 coding DNA: TGCGCCAGCAGCCAAGCAAGCGGGGGCCGTAGCTCCTACAATGAGCAGTTCTTC. Amino acid sequence: CASSQASGGRSSYNEQFF. The chain is built from TRBV4-1 and TRBJ2-1; 8 bases map to TRBD2. The J segment lost 0 bases and the V segment lost 1 base, leaving 8 bases of the junction unmatched. Germline V gene sequence: CDR1 MGHRA, CDR2 YSYEKL. This CDR3 comprises 18 residues.